This T cell receptor (beta chain) comes out of a study of control samples from healthy donors and cancer patients. This CDR3 is built from 16 residues. V lost 7 bases, J lost 4 bases, and 14 bases stayed unmatched. Germline assignment: CDR1 MDHEN and CDR2 SYDVKM. Using immunoSEQ multiplex PCR, the repertoire was profiled, and TCRdb retains in-frame clones only, with some absent. The sample has about 140,000 clones, 88% seen once; the top ten hold 1.5% to 2%. J is TRBJ2-5 and V is TRBV28; 8 nucleotides line up with TRBD2. The sequence came from a man between 18 and 29 years old in good health. The sample taken for sequencing was blood. This CDR3 is CASIHGGAPSIETQYF. CDR3 DNA sequence: TGTGCCAGCATTCACGGGGGGGCACCCTCTATAGAGACCCAGTACTTC.